The sequence of this TCR beta chain was determined in a study of Ad26.COV2.S vaccination and SARS-CoV-2 variants. Whole-study findings and limits: People who got the vaccine or the placebo had similar non-spike TCR breadth. The TCR-based breadth and depth measures might underestimate overall T cell responses. Spike-specific TCR breadth was greater after Ad26.COV2.S than placebo. A substantial breadth of spike-specific CD8+ and CD4+ T cell responses after vaccination has been reported.

Some clones are missing from TCRdb's copy, which holds only in-frame ones; the method was immunoSEQ multiplex PCR. The table has some 7,000 clones, over 80% seen once. The CDR3 contains 13 residues. V shed 10 bases and J shed 4 bases, with 16 bases lying between them. Germline CDR1 ENHRY, CDR2 SYGVKD. Concerning this clone itself: The target antigen is unknown.

The origin of this receptor is a human donor who had recovered from COVID-19. Here the sequenced sample was peripheral blood, taken after recovery from COVID-19. The chain uses TRBV10-3 and TRBJ1-1; TRBD1 is a possible D gene (6 bases). CDR3 loop: CATVGGRGTEAFF. The CDR3 DNA follows: TGTGCCACCGTCGGGGGCAGGGGCACTGAAGCTTTCTTT.